This TCR beta chain was documented in a study of T cells in Graves' hyperthyroidism and ophthalmopathy. The V segment lost 3 bases and the J segment 5 bases; nucleotides outside the gene matches: 6. The germline V gene encodes CDR1 KGHSH and CDR2 LQKENI. This CDR3 region has 14 residues. This clonotype was counted ten times or more. Regions amplified from RNA transcripts were the TCR beta CDR3 regions. Carried out on the TCR CDR3, a first-round RT-PCR used the HTBI primer set. TCRdb re-analysed the multiplex PCR reads in MiXCR, keeping a single row per CDR3 protein. The sample lists about 400,000 distinct CDR3 sequences, 14% to 15% seen once, with under 15% in the top ten.

The sequenced sample consisted of blood. This receptor was identified in a man younger than 35 with Graves' ophthalmopathy. The chain employs TRBV18 and TRBJ1-1; 7 nucleotides align to TRBD1. For the CDR3, the DNA is TGTGCCAGCTCACCTTACAGGGGAAGGACTGAAGCTTTCTTT. Its translation is CASSPYRGRTEAFF.